This TCR beta chain was captured in a study of CD8 T cells in Susac syndrome. The overall study: Patients with Susac syndrome, at blood draw, were therapy-naive, on corticosteroids, or on intravenous immunoglobulin alone. Study results and caveats: Regarding the TCR sequencing and HLA analysis, the study admitted that a relatively small number of individuals were involved. Clonal expansion was missing from Susac syndrome CD4+ T cell repertoires.

Remarks on this clonotype: Antigen: not known.

Through negative isolation, CD4+ and CD8+ T cells were obtained, while TEMRA cells were enriched using FACS. Per germline, CDR1 SGHNT and CDR2 YYREEE (reference sequence). V lost 8 bases and J 6 bases, leaving 17 bases between the germline ends. The CDR3 covers 13 residues. Reverse transcription used roughly 0.45 to 1 ug RNA and random hexamers. MiXCR was run by TCRdb on the immunoSEQ multiplex PCR reads, yielding one entry per CDR3 protein. The data contain 150,000 to 200,000 distinct CDR3 sequences, roughly nine tenths of them singletons. The sequence was obtained from a human donor with Susac syndrome. The sequenced sample consisted of CD4+ T cells from PBMCs. The chain links TRBV5-4 to TRBJ1-2; a possible D gene is TRBD1 (5 bases). CDR3 coding DNA: TGTGCCAGTAGAAAACCGGGGACTGATGGCTACACCTTC. This encodes CASRKPGTDGYTF.